The clone carrying this T cell receptor (beta chain) came up once. What it binds is not known. The sample comes from a study of vaccination and CD4 T cells after COVID-19. With the Oncomine TCR Beta short-read assay, DNA from cultured CD4+ T cells was sequenced. Each CDR3 protein is one row after TCRdb ran MiXCR on the PCR reads. The sample has about 5,400 distinct CDR3 sequences, about 62% seen once. The V gene's germline CDR1 is SGHNT and CDR2 YYREEE (reference sequence). Trimming removed 5 bases at V and 5 bases at J, with 13 bases between. This CDR3 is 14 amino acids long. Treatment meaning: approximately 11-day PBMC culture with coronavirus spike peptide pools or control peptides (ViraFEST assay). It was before the COVID-19 pandemic (2011-2018) that the unexposed donor's CD4+ T cells were collected.

The TCR sequence derives from a human donor in good health. Sequencing was done on a sample of CD4+ T cells from blood, cultured in vitro. This chain connects TRBV5-4 to TRBJ2-2, with D possibly being TRBD2 (6 bases). The CDR3 coding sequence is TGTGCCAGCAGTAGGGACTTACCAACCGGGGAGCTGTTTTTT. Protein: CASSRDLPTGELFF.